The 26 T cell receptor beta chains given below trace back to one sample, sequenced in a study of shared clonotypes between healthy human individuals. Naive CD8 cells lacked CD45RO, underwent positive selection for CCR7 and left out terminally differentiated effector memory CD45RA+ cells. Generated by immunoSEQ multiplex PCR, the TCRdb table keeps only in-frame clones and is missing some. The sample holds about 2.1 million clones, over 85% seen once. What was sequenced was naive CD8+ T cells from PBMCs. These receptors were collected from a man between 18 and 29 years old in good health. Some clones in this sample may be carry-over from other donors' samples.

The chain combines TRBV6-1 with TRBJ2-7; 9 nucleotides line up with TRBD1. The CDR3 is 15 residues long. CDR1 MNHNS and CDR2 SASEGT come from the germline V gene. Germline trimming cut 6 bases from V and 5 bases from J; bases unmatched to any gene: 11. The CDR3 reads CASSPGQGMTHEQYF. The CDR3 DNA sequence: TGTGCCAGCAGCCCGGGACAGGGCATGACTCACGAGCAGTACTTC.

This chain connects TRBV2 to TRBJ2-7; 7 nucleotides match TRBD2. The length of the CDR3 is 15 residues. From germline, CDR1 is SNHLY and CDR2 FYNNEI. V lost 4 bases, J lost 3 bases, and 9 bases stayed unmatched. DNA of the CDR3: TGTGCCAGCAGTGGAGCGGGGAGTTCCATCTACGAGCAGTACTTC. It translates to CASSGAGSSIYEQYF.

This clone occurred once. The J gene is TRBJ2-3, the V gene TRBV27; D gene uncertain. The CDR3 consists of 16 residues. The V end lost 2 bases, the J end lost 6 bases, and 18 bases lay between the germline ends. The germline gives CDR1 MNHEY, CDR2 SMNVEV (reference sequence). Here the CDR3 reads CASSLGWRSPPDTQYF. The CDR3 region has the DNA TGTGCCAGCAGTTTAGGTTGGCGGAGCCCCCCCGATACGCAGTATTTT.

The rearrangement links TRBV7-2 to TRBJ2-7, with D perhaps assigned TRBD1 or TRBD2 (6 bases each). CDR3 length: 15 amino acids. Germline CDR1 and CDR2: SGHTA and FQGNSA. V was pared by 0 bases and J by 0 bases, with 9 bases between. Written as DNA, the CDR3 is TGTGCCAGCAGCTTAGCGCGGGACATCTCCTACGAGCAGTACTTC. It encodes CASSLARDISYEQYF.

The V and J genes are TRBV11-2 and TRBJ2-7, with D perhaps TRBD2 (6 bases). Per germline, CDR1 SGHAT and CDR2 FQNNGV. The CDR3 has 18 amino acids. V was cut by 2 bases and J by 9 bases, with 29 bases left in between. CDR3 sequence reads: CASSLKSLGGSLLEGQYF. As DNA, the CDR3 is TGTGCCAGCAGCTTAAAGTCCCTTGGGGGGAGTCTTTTGGAAGGGCAGTACTTC. The full variable domain, with the rest looked up from reference TRBV11-2 and TRBJ2-7, is EAGVAQSPRYKIIEKRQSVAFWCNPISGHATLYWYQQILGQGPKLLIQFQNNGVVDDSQLPKDRFSAERLKGVDSTLKIQPAKLEDSAVYLCASSLKSLGGSLLEGQYFGPGTRLTVT.

The chain recombines TRBV19 with TRBJ1-2; D perhaps matches TRBD1 (6 bases). V gave up 2 bases and J gave up 4 bases, with 14 bases separating them. The CDR3 spans 15 residues. Germline lookup yields CDR1 LNHDA and CDR2 SQIVND (reference sequence). As DNA, the CDR3 is TGTGCCAGTAGTATACAGGGATGGGGGCCCTATGGCTACACCTTC. Residues: CASSIQGWGPYGYTF.

The chain is built from TRBV7-3 and TRBJ1-2, with D perhaps TRBD1 (5 bases). CDR1 and CDR2 from the germline V gene are SGHTA and FQGTGA. This CDR3 is built from 14 residues. The V gene lost 2 bases and the J gene lost 8 bases, with 15 bases spanning the gap. In DNA form, the CDR3 reads TGTGCCAGCAGCTTATCAGGGCCTCCTGGGGGCTACACCTTC. This codes for CASSLSGPPGGYTF.

V gene TRBV15 combines with J gene TRBJ1-2; 7 bases are a match to TRBD1. Unmatched junction bases numbered 2, after V lost 4 bases and J lost 0 bases. Germline values: CDR1 LNHNV, CDR2 YYDKDF (reference sequence). The CDR3 consists of 14 residues. The CDR3 DNA reads TGTGCCACCAGCAAGGGACAGCCTAACTATGGCTACACCTTC. Encoded protein: CATSKGQPNYGYTF.

The genes are TRBV27 and TRBJ1-5, with D perhaps matching TRBD1 (5 bases). From germline, CDR1 is MNHEY and CDR2 SMNVEV (reference sequence). The CDR3 sequence is 16 residues long. V lost 5 bases and J lost 1, with 15 bases in between. CDR3 in DNA: TGTGCCAGCAGTGGATCTTGGGGGGAGAGCAATCAGCCCCAGCATTTT. Protein sequence: CASSGSWGESNQPQHF.

The chain uses TRBV4-2 and TRBJ2-7, with TRBD2 matching over 9 bases. CDR1 is LGHNA and CDR2 is YNFKEQ in the germline V gene. The trim removed 3 bases at V and 4 bases at J, leaving 13 bases unmatched. The CDR3 has 17 amino acids. The chain's CDR3 is CASSHISGGRASYEQYF. DNA of the CDR3: TGTGCCAGCAGCCATATCTCTGGCGGGAGGGCCTCTTACGAGCAGTACTTC.

The chain is built from TRBV7-2 and TRBJ2-2, with D uncertain. The CDR3 length is 14 residues. V lost 2 bases to trimming and J lost 3 bases, with 7 bases between them. Germline values: CDR1 SGHTA, CDR2 FQGNSA. CDR3 sequence (DNA): TGTGCCAGCAGCTTAATTGCGTACACCGGGGAGCTGTTTTTT. Its translation: CASSLIAYTGELFF.

The V and J genes are TRBV28 and TRBJ1-1; D is perhaps TRBD1 (5 bases). Germline lookup yields CDR1 MDHEN and CDR2 SYDVKM. Trimming shortened V by 7 bases and J by 2 bases, and 14 bases separated the two germline ends. This CDR3 comprises 14 residues. CDR3 protein: CASIPGGENTEAFF. The CDR3 bases are TGTGCCAGCATCCCCGGAGGGGAAAACACTGAAGCTTTCTTT. The full variable domain, its missing parts supplied by reference TRBV28 and TRBJ1-1, is DVKVTQSSRYLVKRTGEKVFLECVQDMDHENMFWYRQDPGLGLRLIYFSYDVKMKEKGDIPEGYSVSREKKERFSLILESASTNQTSMYLCASIPGGENTEAFFGQGTRLTVV.

The chain employs TRBV6-5 and TRBJ2-7; 9 bases line up with TRBD1. The ends lost 6 bases at V and 2 bases at J; junction bases unmatched: 8. The CDR3 has 15 residues. In germline, CDR1 is MNHEY, CDR2 SVGAGI. CDR3 DNA sequence: TGTGCCAGCAGCCTGGACAGGGGAGCTACCTACGAGCAGTACTTC. Its protein product is CASSLDRGATYEQYF.

The V and J genes are TRBV29-1 and TRBJ2-1, with D unresolved. Germline CDR1 SQVTM, CDR2 ANQGSEA. Trimming shortened V by 6 bases and J by 6 bases, and 18 bases separated the two germline ends. The CDR3 has 14 amino acids. In DNA form, the CDR3 reads TGCAGCGTGATCAGTGATGGGATGGGCAATGAGCAGTTCTTC. It codes for CSVISDGMGNEQFF.

Worth noting for this clone: The sample holds other DNA sequences that translate to the same CDR3. The J gene is TRBJ1-1, the V gene TRBV28; no definite D call. Per germline, CDR1 MDHEN and CDR2 SYDVKM. The CDR3 spans 12 residues. Deletions cut 2 bases from V and 4 bases from J, with 5 bases between. The CDR3 coding sequence is TGTGCCAGCAGTTTAAGAGGCACTGAAGCTTTCTTT. Protein product: CASSLRGTEAFF.

This rearrangement joins TRBV14 to TRBJ2-7; the D is unclear. The V end lost 5 bases, the J end lost 0 bases, and 14 bases lay between the germline ends. The CDR3 extends over 15 amino acids. Germline lookup yields CDR1 SGHDN and CDR2 FVKESK. CDR3 DNA sequence: TGTGCCAGCAGCTCCCGCCAGGCACGCTCCTACGAGCAGTACTTC. Its translation is CASSSRQARSYEQYF.

J is TRBJ1-3 and V is TRBV4-2; 7 bases agree with TRBD1. Germline CDR1 is LGHNA and CDR2 is YNFKEQ. Trimming removed 2 bases from V and 0 bases from J; junction bases left unmatched: 10. The CDR3 extends over 18 amino acids. The CDR3 region is CASSQPSDRASSGNTIYF. The CDR3 DNA reads TGTGCCAGCAGCCAACCCTCCGACAGGGCCAGCTCTGGAAACACCATATATTTT.

This chain connects TRBV27 to TRBJ2-7, with D maybe TRBD2 (6 bases). Germline lookup yields CDR1 MNHEY and CDR2 SMNVEV (reference sequence). The CDR3 totals 17 residues. Trimming left V 6 bases short and J 0 bases short, with 21 bases between. CDR3 protein: CASSLLVRRDRSYEQYF. For the CDR3, the DNA is TGTGCCAGCAGCCTACTTGTACGGCGGGACCGCTCCTACGAGCAGTACTTC.

The count of this clone is one. V usage is TRBV21-1 and J usage is TRBJ2-7; the D call TRBD2 from the table was never checked on the DNA. TRBV21-1 is shown as a pseudogene. The CDR3 consists of 18 residues. CDR3 protein: CASSKSRSRRTYSYEQYF. CDR3 nucleotides: TGTGCCAGCAGCAAATCCCGATCACGACGGACTTACTCCTACGAGCAGTACTTC.

The V and J genes are TRBV4-1 and TRBJ2-2; D might be TRBD1 or TRBD2, each matching 5 bases. V lost 9 bases, J lost 0 bases, and 11 bases lay in between. CDR1 and CDR2 from the germline V gene are MGHRA and YSYEKL. The CDR3 runs 14 residues. CDR3 DNA sequence: TGCGCCAGTACCGGGACGGCGAACACCGGGGAGCTGTTTTTT. This codes for CASTGTANTGELFF.

V gene TRBV5-6 combines with J gene TRBJ1-2; D uncertain. Trimming shortened V by 2 bases and J by 0 bases, and 11 bases separated the two germline ends. Germline assignment: CDR1 SGHDT and CDR2 YYEEEE. The CDR3 runs to 15 residues. The DNA for the CDR3 is TGTGCCAGCAGCTTTCCCCCGATAGCTAACTATGGCTACACCTTC. Translating gives CASSFPPIANYGYTF.

The rearrangement links TRBV4-1 to TRBJ1-5; 11 bases fit TRBD1. Germline V gene data show CDR1 as MGHRA and CDR2 as YSYEKL. The V segment lost 3 bases and the J segment 0 bases; nucleotides outside the gene matches: 7. The CDR3 has 18 residues. The CDR3 region is CASSHPTDRGHSNQPQHF. The CDR3 coding sequence is TGCGCCAGCAGCCACCCTACGGACAGGGGGCATAGCAATCAGCCCCAGCATTTT.

V usage is TRBV28 and J usage is TRBJ1-1; 7 bases are shared with TRBD1. The germline V gene has CDR1 MDHEN and CDR2 SYDVKM. The CDR3 is 16 amino acids. Trimming removed 1 base from V and 3 bases from J; junction bases left unmatched: 8. The CDR3 DNA reads as TGTGCCAGCAGTTTATTTAGGGGGCTCTTTGACACTGAAGCTTTCTTT. Translating gives CASSLFRGLFDTEAFF.

The chain carries TRBV27 and TRBJ2-7; 10 bases agree with TRBD2. CDR1 is MNHEY, CDR2 SMNVEV, per germline (reference sequence). This CDR3 contains 13 residues. The V and J ends lost 7 bases and 6 bases, in that order; junction bases with no gene match: 6. CDR3 loop: CASKTSGSVEQYF. In nucleotides, the CDR3 is TGTGCCAGCAAGACTAGCGGGTCTGTCGAGCAGTACTTC.

For the CDR3, the DNA is TGTGCCAGCAGCTTAGCGAACTGGCAGGTCAACGAGCAGTACTTC. Residues: CASSLANWQVNEQYF. This sequence joins TRBV7-8 and TRBJ2-7; D uncertain. The CDR3 contains 15 residues. Germline CDR1 is SGHVS and CDR2 is FQNEAQ. V lost 0 bases to trimming and J lost 5 bases, with 14 bases between them.

This sequence joins TRBV21-1 and TRBJ2-3; TRBD2, the table's D call, was not compared with the DNA. TRBV21-1 is assigned pseudogene status. The CDR3 spans 16 residues. The chain's CDR3 is CASSIRTSAYTDTQYF. The CDR3 DNA sequence: TGTGCCAGCAGCATTCGGACTAGCGCCTACACAGATACGCAGTATTTT.